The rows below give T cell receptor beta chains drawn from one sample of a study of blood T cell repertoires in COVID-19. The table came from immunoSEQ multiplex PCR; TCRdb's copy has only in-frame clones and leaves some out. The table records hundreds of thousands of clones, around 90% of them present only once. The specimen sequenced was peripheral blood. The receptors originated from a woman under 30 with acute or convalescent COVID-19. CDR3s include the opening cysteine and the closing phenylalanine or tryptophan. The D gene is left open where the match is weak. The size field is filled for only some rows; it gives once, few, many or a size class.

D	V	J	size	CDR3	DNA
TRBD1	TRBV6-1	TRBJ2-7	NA	CASSEAPDRGSLEQYF	TGTGCCAGCAGTGAAGCGCCTGACAGGGGTTCTCTCGAGCAGTACTTC
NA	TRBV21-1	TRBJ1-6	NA	CASSKVRSPLHF	TGTGCCAGCAGCAAAGTCCGTTCACCCCTCCACTTT
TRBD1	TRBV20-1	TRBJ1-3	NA	CSASGAGTGDTIYF	TGCAGTGCTAGTGGGGCCGGGACAGGTGACACCATATATTTT
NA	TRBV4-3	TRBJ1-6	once	CASSQEGRGGSPLHF	TGCGCCAGCAGCCAAGAGGGCAGGGGCGGTTCACCCCTCCACTTT
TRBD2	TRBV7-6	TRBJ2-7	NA	CASSPLAGGYSYEQYF	TGTGCCAGCAGCCCTTTAGCGGGGGGTTACTCCTACGAGCAGTACTTC
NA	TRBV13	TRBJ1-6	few	CASSLDGRGNSPLHF	TGTGCCAGCAGCTTAGACGGTCGGGGGAATTCACCCCTCCACTTT
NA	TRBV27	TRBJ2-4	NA	CASSPTGPKNIQYF	TGTGCCAGCAGTCCAACAGGGCCCAAAAACATTCAGTACTTC
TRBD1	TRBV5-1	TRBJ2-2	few	CASSLDPGTGGTGELFF	TGCGCCAGCAGCTTGGATCCCGGGACAGGGGGCACCGGGGAGCTGTTTTTT
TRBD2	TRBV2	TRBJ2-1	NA	CASSEALAGVSSYNEQFF	TGTGCCAGCAGTGAAGCACTAGCGGGGGTTTCCTCCTACAATGAGCAGTTCTTC
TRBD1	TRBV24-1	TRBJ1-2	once	CATSPTGLGGYTF	TGTGCCACCAGCCCGACAGGGCTGGGTGGCTACACCTTC
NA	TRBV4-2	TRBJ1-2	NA	CASSQEDHRQGYGYTF	TGTGCCAGCAGCCAAGAAGATCATCGGCAGGGGTATGGCTACACCTTC